The sequence of this T cell receptor beta chain was determined in a study of blood T cell repertoires in COVID-19. Only in-frame clones appear in the TCRdb table, and some are missing; sequencing was by immunoSEQ multiplex PCR. The table has 120,000 to 150,000 clones, 84% seen once. V lost 5 bases to trimming and J lost 0 bases, with 14 bases between them. CDR1 is SGHVS and CDR2 is FQNEAQ in the germline V gene. The CDR3 loop spans 16 amino acids. What was sequenced was PBMCs or T cells enriched from blood (not recorded which). The rearrangement links TRBV7-8 to TRBJ1-3; D gene unclear. The receptor comes from a woman aged 50 to 65 who had been exposed to COVID-19. This CDR3 is CASSQRDQFSGNTIYF. CDR3 nucleotides: TGTGCCAGCAGCCAGAGGGATCAGTTCTCTGGAAACACCATATATTTT.